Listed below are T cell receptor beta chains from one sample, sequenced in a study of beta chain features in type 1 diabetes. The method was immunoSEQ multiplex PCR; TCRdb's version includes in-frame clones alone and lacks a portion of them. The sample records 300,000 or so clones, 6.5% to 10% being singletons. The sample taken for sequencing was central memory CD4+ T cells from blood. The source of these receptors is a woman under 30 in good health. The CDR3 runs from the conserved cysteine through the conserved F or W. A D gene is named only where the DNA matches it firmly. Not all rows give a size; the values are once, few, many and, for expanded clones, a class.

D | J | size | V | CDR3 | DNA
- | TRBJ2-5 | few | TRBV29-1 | CSVDPPSGSPRGTQYF | TGCAGCGTTGATCCGCCGTCAGGGTCACCAAGGGGGACCCAGTACTTC
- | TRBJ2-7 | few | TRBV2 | CASSVYEQYF | TGTGCCAGCAGTGTCTACGAGCAGTACTTC
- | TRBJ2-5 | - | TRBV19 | CASIGGSEETQYF | TGTGCCAGTATCGGGGGATCGGAAGAGACCCAGTACTTC
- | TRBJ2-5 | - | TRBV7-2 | CASSLSGLKETQYF | TGTGCCAGCAGCTTATCAGGCCTAAAAGAGACCCAGTACTTC
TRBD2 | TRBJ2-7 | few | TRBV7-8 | CASSLRVGLAGRVAYEQYF | TGTGCCAGCAGCTTAAGGGTGGGACTAGCGGGACGGGTCGCCTACGAGCAGTACTTC
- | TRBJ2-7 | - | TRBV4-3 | CASSQEGPYPYEQYF | TGCGCCAGCAGCCAAGAGGGGCCCTACCCCTACGAGCAGTACTTC
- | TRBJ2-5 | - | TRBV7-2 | CASGLTRETQYF | TGTGCCAGCGGGCTGACCCGGGAGACCCAGTACTTC
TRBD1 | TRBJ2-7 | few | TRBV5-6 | CASSFRTGWSYEQYF | TGTGCCAGCAGCTTTCGGACAGGGTGGAGCTACGAGCAGTACTTC
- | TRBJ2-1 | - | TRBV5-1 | CASSPGPPLNEQFF | TGCGCCAGCAGCCCGGGACCGCCGCTCAATGAGCAGTTCTTC
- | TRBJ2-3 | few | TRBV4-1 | CASRPQGSTDTQYF | TGCGCCAGCAGACCTCAGGGAAGCACAGATACGCAGTATTTT
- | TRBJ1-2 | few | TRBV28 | CASTSHGTYGYTF | TGTGCCAGCACCTCTCATGGAACCTATGGCTACACCTTC
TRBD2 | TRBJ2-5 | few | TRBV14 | CASSQEWKTSGQETQYF | TGTGCCAGCAGCCAAGAGTGGAAAACTAGCGGCCAAGAGACCCAGTACTTC
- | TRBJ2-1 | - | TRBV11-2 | CASSLIRSRDEQFF | TGTGCCAGCAGCTTAATTAGGAGTAGGGATGAGCAGTTCTTC
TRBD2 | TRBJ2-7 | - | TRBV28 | CASLRAGGSSYEQYF | TGTGCCAGCTTGCGAGCGGGAGGGAGCTCCTACGAGCAGTACTTC
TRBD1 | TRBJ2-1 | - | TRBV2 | CATSGTGGGVQFF | TGTGCCACCTCCGGGACAGGGGGCGGAGTGCAGTTCTTC
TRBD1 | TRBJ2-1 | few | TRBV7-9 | CASSWDRGLREQFF | TGTGCCAGCAGCTGGGACAGGGGGCTACGGGAGCAGTTCTTC
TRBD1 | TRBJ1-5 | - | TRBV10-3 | CAISVDRDQPQHF | TGTGCCATCAGTGTGGACAGGGATCAGCCCCAGCATTTT
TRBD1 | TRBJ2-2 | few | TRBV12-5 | CASGRGQVGTGELFF | TGTGCTAGTGGCCGAGGACAGGTTGGAACCGGGGAGCTGTTTTTT